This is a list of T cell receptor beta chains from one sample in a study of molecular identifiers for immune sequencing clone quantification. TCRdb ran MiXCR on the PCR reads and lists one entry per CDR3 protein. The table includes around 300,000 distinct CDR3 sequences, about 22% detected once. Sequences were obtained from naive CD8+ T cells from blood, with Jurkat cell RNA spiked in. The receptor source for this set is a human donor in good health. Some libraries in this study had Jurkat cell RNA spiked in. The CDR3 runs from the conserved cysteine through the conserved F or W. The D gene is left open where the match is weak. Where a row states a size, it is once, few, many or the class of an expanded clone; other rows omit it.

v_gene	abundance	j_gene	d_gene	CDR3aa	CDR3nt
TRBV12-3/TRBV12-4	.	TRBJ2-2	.	CASSSRAGALFF	TGTGCCAGCAGTTCCCGCGCGGGGGCGCTGTTTTTT
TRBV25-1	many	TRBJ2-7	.	CASSEGPYEQYF	TGTGCCAGCAGTGAAGGACCCTACGAGCAGTACTTC
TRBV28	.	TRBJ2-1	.	CASSADATNNEQFF	TGTGCCAGCAGTGCAGACGCGACTAACAATGAGCAGTTCTTC
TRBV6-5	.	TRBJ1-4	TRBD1	CASSYRPGQGVEKLFF	TGTGCCAGCAGTTACCGACCGGGACAGGGTGTTGAAAAACTGTTTTTT
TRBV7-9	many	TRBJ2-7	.	CASSLIPAGRYEQYF	TGTGCCAGCAGCTTAATCCCGGCAGGGAGGTACGAGCAGTACTTC
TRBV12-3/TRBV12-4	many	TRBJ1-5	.	CASSPTTGRDQPQHF	TGTGCCAGCAGTCCAACGACCGGGAGGGATCAGCCCCAGCATTTT
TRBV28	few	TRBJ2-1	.	CASSRPNEQFF	TGTGCCAGCAGCCGCCCAAATGAGCAGTTCTTC
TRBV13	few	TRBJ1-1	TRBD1	CASSEQTGETTEAFF	TGTGCCAGCAGCGAACAGACAGGGGAAACGACTGAAGCTTTCTTT
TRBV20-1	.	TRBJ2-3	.	CSAKDIPSTDTQYF	TGCAGTGCTAAGGACATCCCTAGCACAGATACGCAGTATTTT
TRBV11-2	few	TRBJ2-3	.	CASSLLEGPTDTQYF	TGTGCCAGCAGCTTATTAGAAGGGCCAACAGATACGCAGTATTTT
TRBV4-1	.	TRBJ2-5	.	CASSQGRPETQYF	TGCGCCAGCAGCCAAGGCAGACCAGAGACCCAGTACTTC
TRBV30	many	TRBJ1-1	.	CAWSVGSGMNTEAFF	TGTGCCTGGAGTGTGGGGTCAGGAATGAACACTGAAGCTTTCTTT
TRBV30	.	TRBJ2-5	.	CAWSRTAFSETQYF	TGTGCCTGGAGTCGGACAGCCTTTAGTGAGACCCAGTACTTC
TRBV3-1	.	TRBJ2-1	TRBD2	CASSQDRPREVYEQFF	TGTGCCAGCAGCCAAGATCGACCGCGGGAGGTCTATGAGCAGTTCTTC
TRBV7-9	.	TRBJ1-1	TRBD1	CASSKKKVPRQGYTEAIF	TGTGCCAGCAGCAAAAAGAAGGTACCGAGACAGGGGTACACTGAAGCTATCTTT
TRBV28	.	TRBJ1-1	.	CTSSLDRVEAFF	TGTACCAGCAGTTTAGATCGGGTTGAAGCTTTCTTT
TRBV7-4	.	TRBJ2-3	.	CASGLGGPATGDF	TGTGCCAGCGGCTTAGGGGGGCCTGCTACGGGGGATTTT
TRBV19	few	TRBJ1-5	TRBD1	CASNLDRGSNQPQHF	TGTGCCAGTAACCTGGACAGGGGTAGCAATCAGCCCCAGCATTTT
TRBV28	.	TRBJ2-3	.	CASSYGPSASTDTQYF	TGTGCCAGCAGTTACGGGCCATCGGCGAGCACAGATACGCAGTATTTT
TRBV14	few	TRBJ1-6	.	CASSHHLGGYNSPLHF	TGTGCCAGCAGCCACCATCTTGGGGGTTATAATTCACCCCTCCACTTT